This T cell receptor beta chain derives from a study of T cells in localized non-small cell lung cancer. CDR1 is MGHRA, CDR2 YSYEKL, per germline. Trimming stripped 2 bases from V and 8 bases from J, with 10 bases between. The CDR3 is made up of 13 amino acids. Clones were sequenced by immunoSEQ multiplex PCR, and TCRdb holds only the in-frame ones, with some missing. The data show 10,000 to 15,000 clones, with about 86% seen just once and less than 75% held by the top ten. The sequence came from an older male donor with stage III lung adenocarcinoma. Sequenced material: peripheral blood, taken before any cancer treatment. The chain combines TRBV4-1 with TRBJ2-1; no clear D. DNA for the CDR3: TGCGCCAGCAGCCAATGGACCTGGGATGAGCAGTTCTTC. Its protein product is CASSQWTWDEQFF.